The 26 T cell receptor beta chains below come from one sample, sequenced in a study of beta chain features in type 1 diabetes. Study results and caveats: TCRB CDR3 length was moderately but significantly reduced in all four CD4+ subsets of Type 1 diabetes patients.

The entirety of the isolated RNA underwent reverse transcription, so expressed TCRB transcripts were sequenced. Produced via immunoSEQ multiplex PCR; TCRdb's table is partial and in-frame only. The table shows around 250,000 clones, with around 14% occurring only once. Their target antigens are unknown. The material sequenced was naive CD4+ T cells from blood. The origin of the receptors is a man aged 25-45 years with type 1 diabetes.

This clone was seen more than once but under ten times. The gene calls are TRBV29-1 and TRBJ2-7, with a tentative D call TRBD2 (6 bases). CDR1 and CDR2 (germline): SQVTM, ANQGSEA. V was clipped by 2 bases and J by 4 bases, with 15 bases between them. This CDR3 is built from 14 residues. The CDR3, as DNA: TGCAGCGTTGAAACGGGGGATGGGGGTTACGAGCAGTACTTC. Translated, it gives CSVETGDGGYEQYF.

This chain links TRBV7-8 with TRBJ1-5; 8 nucleotides align to TRBD1. There are 15 residues in the CDR3. Losses at the gene ends were 4 bases for V and 7 bases for J; bases not matched to a gene: 9. Germline V gene sequence: CDR1 SGHVS, CDR2 FQNEAQ. CDR3 loop: CASSSPTGDGQPQHF. The CDR3 DNA sequence: TGTGCCAGCAGCTCACCGACAGGGGACGGGCAGCCCCAGCATTTT.

This chain joins TRBV19 and TRBJ2-7; 10 bases are shared with TRBD1. This CDR3 is built from 15 residues. V trimming: 3 bases; J trimming: 4 bases; junction bases outside the gene matches: 6. The V gene's germline CDR1 is LNHDA and CDR2 SQIVND (reference sequence). The CDR3 sequence is CASSIEGTGAYEQYF. In DNA, the CDR3 is TGTGCCAGTAGTATCGAAGGGACAGGGGCGTACGAGCAGTACTTC.

There are a few counts of this clone. The rearrangement uses TRBV18 and TRBJ2-5, with 7 bases identical to TRBD2. The CDR3 has 15 residues. CDR1 is KGHSH, CDR2 LQKENI, per germline. Trimming removed 3 bases from V and 0 bases from J; junction bases left unmatched: 4. CDR3 DNA: TGTGCCAGCTCACCCTCGGGGGGTAACCAAGAGACCCAGTACTTC. This encodes CASSPSGGNQETQYF.

This clone has just a few counts. The chain is built from TRBV5-6 and TRBJ2-5; D is perhaps TRBD1 (6 bases). CDR3 length: 13 amino acids. Per the germline V gene, CDR1 is SGHDT and CDR2 is YYEEEE. Trimming cost V 3 bases and J 5 bases, with 11 bases left between them. DNA for the CDR3: TGTGCCAGCAGCTCGGCAGGGGTGGAGACCCAGTACTTC. As protein: CASSSAGVETQYF.

The chain is built from TRBV30 and TRBJ1-4; TRBD1 is a possible D gene (5 bases). Deletions cut 2 bases from V and 2 bases from J, with 9 bases between. Germline lookup yields CDR1 GTSNPN and CDR2 SVGIG (reference sequence). The CDR3 spans 14 residues. The CDR3 loop reads CAWSTRVTNEKLFF. CDR3 DNA: TGTGCCTGGAGTACCAGGGTTACTAATGAAAAACTGTTTTTT.

The CDR3 region is CASSDSSTGSGRYTF. CDR3 bases: TGTGCCAGCAGCGACTCATCGACAGGGAGTGGGAGGTACACCTTC. The chain employs TRBV9 and TRBJ1-2; 7 positions agree with TRBD1. Trimming at V came to 3 bases and at J to 11 bases, leaving 16 bases not matched to a gene. The CDR3 spans 15 residues. Germline values: CDR1 SGDLS, CDR2 YYNGEE.

The chain combines TRBV30 with TRBJ2-5; 8 nucleotides match TRBD1. The closer fit of TRBJ2-7 to the DNA end suggests the J call may be wrong. CDR3 length equals 14 residues. Germline-derived CDR1 and CDR2 are GTSNPN and SVGIG (reference sequence). The CDR3 DNA follows: TGTGCCTGGAGTGAGAGGACAGGGCCCTACGAGCAGTACTTC. As protein: CAWSERTGPYEQYF.

This chain joins TRBV4-1 and TRBJ1-4; possible D gene TRBD1, 6 bases. V dropped 1 base and J dropped 5 bases, with 14 bases sitting between them. The CDR3 has 16 amino acids. CDR1 is MGHRA and CDR2 is YSYEKL in the germline V gene. CDR3 residues: CASSQGWGQINEKLFF. The CDR3 coding sequence is TGCGCCAGCAGCCAAGGATGGGGGCAGATAAATGAAAAACTGTTTTTT.

This chain uses TRBV25-1 with TRBJ1-2, with D perhaps matching TRBD1 (6 bases). The CDR3 loop spans 13 amino acids. With 2 bases removed from V and 7 bases from J, the gap between germline ends came to 11 bases. The germline gives CDR1 MGHDK, CDR2 SYGVNS. The CDR3: CASSEQGTRGYTF. The CDR3 nucleotides are TGTGCCAGCAGTGAACAGGGGACCCGTGGCTACACCTTC.

Only a few counts were recorded for this clone. The chain links TRBV5-1 to TRBJ2-2; TRBD1 matches 7 bases. This CDR3 contains 13 residues. The V and J ends lost 4 bases and 6 bases, in that order; junction bases with no gene match: 3. CDR1 SGHRS and CDR2 YFSETQ come from the germline V gene. CDR3 region: CASSGTGAGELFF. CDR3 DNA sequence: TGCGCCAGCAGCGGTACAGGGGCCGGGGAGCTGTTTTTT.

The V gene is TRBV11-2, the J gene TRBJ2-1; perhaps TRBD1 as D (5 bases). Germline V gene lookup returns CDR1 SGHAT and CDR2 FQNNGV. The CDR3 extends over 18 amino acids. V dropped 1 base and J dropped 5 bases, with 21 bases sitting between them. CDR3 region: CASSLGWPLTTVHNEQFF. The CDR3 DNA reads as TGTGCCAGCAGCTTAGGGTGGCCACTCACGACAGTCCACAATGAGCAGTTCTTC.

The chain links TRBV2 to TRBJ2-5; tentative D call: TRBD1 (6 bases). Germline assignment: CDR1 SNHLY and CDR2 FYNNEI. The CDR3 length is 15 residues. Trimming took off 6 bases at V and 2 bases at J, with 16 bases between the two ends. The CDR3 region is CASSVGTMIQETQYF. CDR3 bases: TGTGCCAGCAGCGTTGGGACAATGATACAAGAGACCCAGTACTTC.

In its sample, this clone was seen a few times. The chain uses TRBV7-9 and TRBJ2-1, with TRBD1 as a possible D gene (6 bases). Trimming cost V 5 bases and J 6 bases, with 17 bases left between them. The CDR3 totals 15 residues. The germline gives CDR1 SEHNR, CDR2 FQNEAQ (reference sequence). The CDR3 is CASSTYRVGGNEQFF. CDR3 nucleotides: TGTGCCAGCAGCACGTACAGGGTTGGCGGCAATGAGCAGTTCTTC.

This clone was seen a few times. The chain combines TRBV18 with TRBJ2-7; the match to TRBD2 covers 7 bases. The CDR3 totals 16 residues. J gave up 4 bases and V 0 bases, and 9 bases lay outside the gene matches. In germline, CDR1 is KGHSH, CDR2 LQKENI. CDR3 residues: CASSPPAGGGRYEQYF. CDR3 bases: TGTGCCAGCTCACCACCGGCCGGCGGGGGACGGTACGAGCAGTACTTC.

The V call is TRBV21-1, the J call TRBJ2-7; TRBD1 is taken as the D call from the table, unchecked against the DNA. TRBV21-1 is tagged as a pseudogene. The CDR3 covers 14 residues. CDR3 sequence: CASSKGHSYREQYF. The CDR3 bases are TGTGCCAGCAGCAAAGGCCACTCTTACAGGGAGCAGTACTTC.

This clone has just one count. This chain joins TRBV4-2 and TRBJ2-7; TRBD2 aligns across 10 bases. This CDR3 is built from 18 residues. In germline, CDR1 is LGHNA, CDR2 YNFKEQ. V lost 0 bases, J lost 1 base, and 9 bases stayed unmatched. In DNA, the CDR3 is TGTGCCAGCAGCCAAGACGTCAACTTAGCGGGAGGTTCCTACGAGCAGTACTTC. This translates into CASSQDVNLAGGSYEQYF.

The chain carries TRBV29-1 and TRBJ1-2; 7 nucleotides align to TRBD1. CDR3 size: 11 residues. Germline V gene data show CDR1 as SQVTM and CDR2 as ANQGSEA. The ends lost 4 bases at V and 4 bases at J; junction bases unmatched: 0. The CDR3 spells CSVGQGYGYTF. The DNA for the CDR3 is TGCAGCGTTGGACAGGGCTATGGCTACACCTTC.

This clone was counted between two and nine times. The chain links TRBV9 to TRBJ2-5, with D possibly being TRBD1 (6 bases). Germline V CDR1 and CDR2: SGDLS, YYNGEE. The CDR3 runs 15 residues. The V and J ends lost 3 bases and 1 base respectively, with 13 bases between them. In DNA, the CDR3 is TGTGCCAGCAGCGCTAGACAGGAGCTCCAAGAGACCCAGTACTTC. This codes for CASSARQELQETQYF.

This clone was seen a few times. CDR3 protein: CASSLETGTGYGYTF. The CDR3 region has the DNA TGTGCCAGCAGCTTAGAAACCGGGACAGGGTATGGCTACACCTTC. The V gene is TRBV11-3, the J gene TRBJ1-2; the match to TRBD1 covers 9 bases. The trim removed 0 bases at V and 5 bases at J, leaving 4 bases unmatched. This CDR3 spans 15 amino acids. CDR1 and CDR2 from the germline V gene are SGHNT and YENEEA.

This sequence joins TRBV7-9 and TRBJ2-1, with 8 bases fitting TRBD2. V shed 1 base and J 1 base; nucleotides not matched to a gene: 6. The CDR3 extends over 17 amino acids. Germline V gives CDR1 SEHNR, CDR2 FQNEAQ (reference sequence). The CDR3 nucleotides are TGTGCCAGCAGCTTAGGTGGTAGCGGGAATTCCTACAATGAGCAGTTCTTC. It translates to CASSLGGSGNSYNEQFF. The full variable domain, completed using reference TRBV7-9 and TRBJ2-1, is DTGVSQNPRHKITKRGQNVTFRCDPISEHNRLYWYRQTLGQGPEFLTYFQNEAQLEKSRLLSDRFSAERPKGSFSTLEIQRTEQGDSAMYLCASSLGGSGNSYNEQFFGPGTRLTVL.

V is TRBV7-9 and J is TRBJ2-5; D is uncertain. Germline CDR1 is SEHNR and CDR2 is FQNEAQ (reference sequence). The ends were cut back, 5 bases at V and 4 bases at J, with 11 bases in the middle. The CDR3 has 13 residues. This CDR3 is CASSPGAPETQYF. Here the CDR3 DNA reads TGTGCCAGCAGCCCCGGAGCGCCAGAGACCCAGTACTTC.

The genes are TRBV19 and TRBJ2-5; D perhaps matches TRBD1 (5 bases). Germline V gives CDR1 LNHDA, CDR2 SQIVND (reference sequence). V gave up 1 base and J gave up 1 base, with 10 bases separating them. The length of the CDR3 is 15 residues. Here the CDR3 reads CASSIGGHPQETQYF. CDR3 DNA: TGTGCCAGTAGTATAGGCGGACACCCCCAAGAGACCCAGTACTTC.

This clone turned up a few times. The rearrangement uses TRBV30 and TRBJ1-1; the D gene is possibly TRBD1 (6 bases). This CDR3 spans 13 amino acids. The germline CDR1 and CDR2 sequences are GTSNPN and SVGIG (reference sequence). V was pared by 5 bases and J by 2 bases, with 12 bases between. The CDR3 nucleotides are TGTGCCTGGGCCAGACAGGCTAACACTGAAGCTTTCTTT. This sequence encodes CAWARQANTEAFF.

CDR3 sequence: CASIRTGTSYGYTF. The CDR3 nucleotides read TGTGCCAGCATACGTACCGGGACAAGCTATGGCTACACCTTC. This rearrangement joins TRBV2 to TRBJ1-2, with D tentatively TRBD1 (6 bases). The germline V and J ends were trimmed by 7 bases and 4 bases, with 16 bases remaining between them. This CDR3 spans 14 amino acids. Germline CDR1 and CDR2: SNHLY and FYNNEI.

Only a few counts were recorded for this clone. This rearrangement joins TRBV5-8 to TRBJ1-5, with 8 positions matching TRBD1. This CDR3 is 15 amino acids long. Germline values: CDR1 SGHTS, CDR2 YDEGEE. V lost 5 bases and J lost 6; bases outside the gene matches: 10. The CDR3 reads CASRGADRAVQPQHF. Written as DNA, the CDR3 is TGTGCCAGCAGGGGAGCGGACAGGGCGGTTCAGCCCCAGCATTTT.